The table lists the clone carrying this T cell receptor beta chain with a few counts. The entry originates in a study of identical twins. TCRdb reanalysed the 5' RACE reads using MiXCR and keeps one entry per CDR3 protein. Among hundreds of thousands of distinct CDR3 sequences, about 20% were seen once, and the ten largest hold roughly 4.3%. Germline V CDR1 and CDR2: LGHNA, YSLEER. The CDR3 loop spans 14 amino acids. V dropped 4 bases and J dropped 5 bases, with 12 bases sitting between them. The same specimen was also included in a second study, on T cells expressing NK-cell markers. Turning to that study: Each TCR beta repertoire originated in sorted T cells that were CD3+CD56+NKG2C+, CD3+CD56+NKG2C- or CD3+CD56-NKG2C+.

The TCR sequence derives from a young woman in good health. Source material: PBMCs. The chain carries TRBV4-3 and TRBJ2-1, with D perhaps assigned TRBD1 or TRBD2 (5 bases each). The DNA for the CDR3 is TGCGCCAGCAGCCTAAGAGAGGGGAACAATGAGCAGTTCTTC. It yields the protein CASSLREGNNEQFF.